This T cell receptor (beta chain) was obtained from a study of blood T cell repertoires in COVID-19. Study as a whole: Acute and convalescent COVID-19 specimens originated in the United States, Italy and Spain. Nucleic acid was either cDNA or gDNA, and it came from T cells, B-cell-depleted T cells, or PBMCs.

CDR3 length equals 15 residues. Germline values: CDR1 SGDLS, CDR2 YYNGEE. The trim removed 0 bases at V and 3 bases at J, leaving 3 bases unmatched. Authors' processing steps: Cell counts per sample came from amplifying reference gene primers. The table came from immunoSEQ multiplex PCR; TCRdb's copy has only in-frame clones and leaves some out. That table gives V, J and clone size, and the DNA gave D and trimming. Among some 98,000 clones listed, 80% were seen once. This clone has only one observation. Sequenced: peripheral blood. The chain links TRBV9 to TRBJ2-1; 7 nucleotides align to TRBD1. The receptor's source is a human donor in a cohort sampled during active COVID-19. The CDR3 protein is CASSVGQGLYNEQFF. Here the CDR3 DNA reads TGTGCCAGCAGCGTAGGACAGGGTCTCTACAATGAGCAGTTCTTC.